This T cell receptor (beta chain) came from a study of T cell responses to AZD1222 COVID-19 vaccine. Findings of the study overall: In all cases, repertoires were sampled only after the peak T cell response.

Repertoires were generated with immunoSEQ multiplex PCR, while TCRdb's copy carries only in-frame clones and drops some. The repertoire holds roughly 140,000 clones, with around 90% as singletons. Turning to this clone: Its cognate antigen is unknown.

Germline V gene lookup returns CDR1 SGHNT and CDR2 YYREEE (reference sequence). With 4 bases removed from V and 0 bases from J, the gap between germline ends came to 10 bases. The CDR3 runs to 15 residues. V and J are TRBV5-4 and TRBJ1-4, with D unclear. This specimen was peripheral blood, taken on day 0 of MenACWY control vaccination. This clonotype was obtained from an adult in good health. CDR3 sequence reads: CASSRSLATNEKLFF. DNA of the CDR3: TGTGCCAGCAGCCGATCGCTGGCAACTAATGAAAAACTGTTTTTT.